The 19 T cell receptor beta chains below all came from one sample that was sequenced in a study of OX40 agonist ivuxolimab in advanced cancers. Using immunoSEQ multiplex PCR, the repertoire was profiled, and TCRdb retains in-frame clones only, with some absent. The sample shows just over 60,000 clones, 87% of them seen only once. This material consisted of CD4+ or CD8+ T cells sorted from blood, taken in a trial of the OX40 agonist ivuxolimab. The receptors come from an adult with an advanced solid tumor such as melanoma, head and neck, liver or kidney cancer.

The chain uses TRBV27 and TRBJ2-2, with D maybe TRBD1 (6 bases). The CDR3 covers 14 residues. CDR1 is MNHEY and CDR2 is SMNVEV in the germline V gene (reference sequence). Trimming shortened V by 11 bases and J by 2 bases, and 15 bases separated the two germline ends. The CDR3 loop reads CAGRDKINTGELFF. In nucleotides, the CDR3 is TGTGCCGGTAGGGACAAAATAAACACCGGGGAGCTGTTTTTT.

This clone was counted a few times. The CDR3 bases are TGTGCCAGCGGTCAGGGAAGACTGGTCACAGATACGCAGTATTTT. As protein: CASGQGRLVTDTQYF. The V gene is TRBV27, the J gene TRBJ2-3, with D possibly being TRBD1 (5 bases). Between the trimmed V and J ends, which lost 8 bases and 2 bases, there was a span of 17 bases. Looked up from germline, CDR1 is MNHEY and CDR2 is SMNVEV (reference sequence). The CDR3 runs 15 residues.

The chain combines TRBV5-1 with TRBJ2-7, with 11 positions matching TRBD1. The V gene's germline CDR1 is SGHRS and CDR2 YFSETQ. The CDR3 is 15 residues long. Unmatched junction bases numbered 1, after V lost 0 bases and J lost 2 bases. The DNA of the CDR3 is TGCGCCAGCAGCTTGGAGGGACAGGGGGCCTACGAGCAGTACTTC. This translates into CASSLEGQGAYEQYF.

The chain's CDR3 is CASAVKNYGYTF. Here the CDR3 DNA reads TGTGCCAGCGCAGTGAAAAACTATGGCTACACCTTC. The chain couples TRBV2 to TRBJ1-2; no definite D call. Germline CDR1 and CDR2: SNHLY and FYNNEI. V gave up 8 bases and J gave up 2 bases, with 9 bases separating them. The CDR3 has 12 amino acids.

The chain is built from TRBV9 and TRBJ2-1; the D is unclear. The CDR3 contains 16 residues. From germline, CDR1 is SGDLS and CDR2 YYNGEE. Trimming took 4 bases from V and 4 from J, leaving 18 bases between them. CDR3: CASSPTQRATYNEQFF. The CDR3 region has the DNA TGTGCCAGCAGCCCAACCCAACGGGCAACTTACAATGAGCAGTTCTTC.

CDR3 nucleotide sequence: TGTGCCAGCAGCAACCTATACGAGCAGTACTTC. It is translated as CASSNLYEQYF. The chain links TRBV5-5 to TRBJ2-7; D gene ambiguous. CDR3 length: 11 residues. Trimming shortened V by 4 bases and J by 4 bases, and 6 bases separated the two germline ends. The germline gives CDR1 SGHKS, CDR2 YYEKEE (reference sequence).

The V and J genes are TRBV5-4 and TRBJ2-5, with 8 positions matching TRBD1. The germline V gene encodes CDR1 SGHNT and CDR2 YYREEE (reference sequence). The CDR3 runs to 14 residues. Trimming at V came to 5 bases and at J to 4 bases, leaving 7 bases not matched to a gene. The CDR3 is CASSPGGRGETQYF. In nucleotides, the CDR3 is TGTGCCAGCAGTCCAGGGGGCAGGGGAGAGACCCAGTACTTC.

The genes are TRBV19 and TRBJ2-1; D perhaps matches TRBD1 (6 bases). Between the trimmed V and J ends, which lost 9 bases and 6 bases, there was a span of 15 bases. Germline V gene lookup returns CDR1 LNHDA and CDR2 SQIVND (reference sequence). The length of the CDR3 is 13 residues. The CDR3 loop reads CASSGTPLNEQFF. CDR3 DNA sequence: TGTGCCAGCTCCGGGACACCTCTCAATGAGCAGTTCTTC.

The chain uses TRBV6-5 and TRBJ1-6, with D possibly being TRBD1 (6 bases). V dropped 0 bases and J dropped 14 bases, with 11 bases sitting between them. This CDR3 region has 13 residues. Per germline, CDR1 MNHEY and CDR2 SVGAGI. CDR3 nucleotides: TGTGCCAGCAGTTACTCGATCGAGGGGGCCCTCCACTTT. This gives the protein CASSYSIEGALHF.

J is TRBJ2-7 and V is TRBV30; no clear D gene. The CDR3 has 12 amino acids. Trimming took off 3 bases at V and 1 base at J, with 7 bases between the two ends. CDR1 and CDR2 from the germline V gene are GTSNPN and SVGIG (reference sequence). CDR3 residues: CAWSRQSYEQYF. CDR3 nucleotides: TGTGCCTGGAGCAGGCAATCCTACGAGCAGTACTTC.

This clone was seen more than once but under ten times. The rearrangement links TRBV4-2 to TRBJ2-7, with no clear D. This CDR3 contains 14 residues. CDR1 is LGHNA, CDR2 YNFKEQ, per germline. The ends were cut back, 0 bases at V and 3 bases at J, with 9 bases in the middle. The CDR3 sequence is CASSQEYLNYEQYF. The CDR3 bases are TGTGCCAGCAGCCAAGAGTACTTAAACTACGAGCAGTACTTC.

This chain connects TRBV5-1 to TRBJ2-1; D perhaps matches TRBD2 (6 bases). Germline CDR1 SGHRS, CDR2 YFSETQ. The CDR3 runs to 14 residues. Trimming took 4 bases from V and 0 from J, leaving 8 bases between them. The CDR3 sequence is CASSGGDSYNEQFF. The CDR3 bases are TGCGCCAGCAGCGGCGGGGACTCCTACAATGAGCAGTTCTTC.

The gene calls are TRBV14 and TRBJ1-1, with D unclear. Between the trimmed V and J ends, which lost 0 bases and 5 bases, there was a span of 7 bases. This CDR3 region has 13 residues. Germline V gene lookup returns CDR1 SGHDN and CDR2 FVKESK. The chain's CDR3 is CASSQEIRTEAFF. In DNA form, the CDR3 reads TGTGCCAGCAGCCAAGAGATCAGAACTGAAGCTTTCTTT.

V is TRBV5-1 and J is TRBJ1-3, with D possibly being TRBD1 (6 bases). The length of the CDR3 is 18 residues. The V gene lost 2 bases and the J gene lost 4 bases, with 22 bases spanning the gap. Germline V gives CDR1 SGHRS, CDR2 YFSETQ. The chain's CDR3 is CASSFLGLVGGPGNTIYF. The DNA of the CDR3 is TGCGCCAGCAGCTTTTTAGGGCTGGTGGGGGGGCCAGGAAACACCATATATTTT.

The rearrangement uses TRBV18 and TRBJ1-3; D is undetermined. Germline V gene sequence: CDR1 KGHSH, CDR2 LQKENI. This CDR3 is built from 15 residues. The germline V and J ends were trimmed by 3 bases and 9 bases, with 18 bases remaining between them. The CDR3 is CASSPAGRAVGTIYF. CDR3 nucleotides: TGTGCCAGCTCACCGGCAGGACGCGCCGTAGGCACCATATATTTT.

The CDR3 loop reads CASSTRPGQWGTGELFF. The CDR3 nucleotides read TGTGCCAGCAGTACCCGACCGGGACAGTGGGGGACCGGGGAGCTGTTTTTT. The rearrangement uses TRBV27 and TRBJ2-2; 7 bases are a match to TRBD1. CDR1 and CDR2 from the germline V gene are MNHEY and SMNVEV (reference sequence). Losses at the gene ends were 5 bases for V and 5 bases for J; bases not matched to a gene: 14. CDR3 length: 17 amino acids.

The chain links TRBV18 to TRBJ2-7, with D unclear. Trimming left V 4 bases short and J 6 bases short, with 10 bases between. Germline V gene lookup returns CDR1 KGHSH and CDR2 LQKENI. The CDR3 is 12 residues long. The CDR3 loop is CASSLALGEQYF. The CDR3 DNA is TGTGCCAGCTCACTAGCCTTGGGCGAGCAGTACTTC.

This clone was observed a few times. For the CDR3, the DNA is TGTGCCAGCAGTCTAGACGGGTATCCTAGGAACATTCAGTACTTC. Amino acids: CASSLDGYPRNIQYF. This sequence joins TRBV7-9 and TRBJ2-4; D not resolved. This CDR3 has 15 residues. The germline gives CDR1 SEHNR, CDR2 FQNEAQ (reference sequence). V lost 6 bases to trimming and J lost 7 bases, with 19 bases between them.

The rearrangement joins TRBV2 to TRBJ1-5, with a possible D match to TRBD1 (5 bases). Trimming removed 4 bases at V and 6 bases at J, with 16 bases between. Germline lookup yields CDR1 SNHLY and CDR2 FYNNEI. CDR3 size: 15 residues. The CDR3 loop is CASSARDRGRQPQHF. In DNA form, the CDR3 reads TGTGCCAGCAGTGCACGGGACCGCGGGCGTCAGCCCCAGCATTTT.